These T cell receptor beta chains were read from a single sample in a study of cytotoxic CD8 clonotypes in ibrutinib-treated CLL. The method was immunoSEQ multiplex PCR; TCRdb's version includes in-frame clones alone and lacks a portion of them. The data show roughly 330,000 clones, 67% seen once. The material sequenced was PBMCs, taken after 36 months of ibrutinib treatment. The source is a human donor with chronic lymphocytic leukemia. Each CDR3 is given with its conserved first and last residue. The D gene is left open where the match is weak. Only part of the rows carry a size: once, few, many, or a class if the clone is expanded.

D gene: .; V gene: TRBV27; J gene: TRBJ2-7; clone size: few; CDR3 DNA: TGTGCCAGCAGGGGGCTTTACGAGCAGTACTTC; CDR3 protein: CASRGLYEQYF
D gene: TRBD1; V gene: TRBV11-2; J gene: TRBJ1-4; clone size: few; CDR3 DNA: TGTGCCAGCAGCTTAGCCCAGGACAGGGGGGAAAAACTGTTTTTT; CDR3 protein: CASSLAQDRGEKLFF
D gene: TRBD1; V gene: TRBV29-1; J gene: TRBJ1-1; clone size: few; CDR3 DNA: TGCAGCGTTCTAGGGACAGGGAGGACTGAAGCTTTCTTT; CDR3 protein: CSVLGTGRTEAFF
D gene: .; V gene: TRBV15; J gene: TRBJ2-7; clone size: .; CDR3 DNA: TGTGCCACCAGCAGAGACATGTACGAGCAGTACTTC; CDR3 protein: CATSRDMYEQYF
D gene: .; V gene: TRBV7-6; J gene: TRBJ1-1; clone size: .; CDR3 DNA: TGTGCCAGCAGCACAGGGTGGGGGAACACTGAAGCTTTCTTT; CDR3 protein: CASSTGWGNTEAFF
D gene: .; V gene: TRBV5-1; J gene: TRBJ2-7; clone size: .; CDR3 DNA: TGCGCCAGCAGCTCCCCAGGGCCCTCCTACGAGCAGTACTTC; CDR3 protein: CASSSPGPSYEQYF
D gene: TRBD1; V gene: TRBV7-8; J gene: TRBJ2-2; clone size: .; CDR3 DNA: TGTGCCAGCAGCCCCCGGGCCGCTACGGGACAGCGGTTCGCCGGGGAGCTGTTTTTT; CDR3 protein: CASSPRAATGQRFAGELFF
D gene: TRBD2; V gene: TRBV6-5; J gene: TRBJ2-1; clone size: .; CDR3 DNA: TGTGCCAGCAGTATGGGACTAGCTGAAAACAATGAGCAGTTCTTC; CDR3 protein: CASSMGLAENNEQFF
D gene: .; V gene: TRBV9; J gene: TRBJ2-5; clone size: .; CDR3 DNA: TGTGCCAGCAGCGTAGGAGAGCTGAAGTACCAAGAGACCCAGTACTTC; CDR3 protein: CASSVGELKYQETQYF
D gene: TRBD2; V gene: TRBV10-1; J gene: TRBJ2-1; clone size: .; CDR3 DNA: TGCGCCAGCCCCAGGACTAGCGGGAGGGCATACAATGAGCAGTTCTTC; CDR3 protein: CASPRTSGRAYNEQFF
D gene: TRBD1; V gene: TRBV4-1; J gene: TRBJ1-2; clone size: .; CDR3 DNA: TGCGCCAGCAGCCAACAGCAGGGGGCGGTTTATGGCTACACCTTC; CDR3 protein: CASSQQQGAVYGYTF
D gene: TRBD1; V gene: TRBV6-1; J gene: TRBJ1-6; clone size: .; CDR3 DNA: TGTGCCAGCAGCTTACAGGGGGCAGGTAATTCACCCCTCCACTTT; CDR3 protein: CASSLQGAGNSPLHF
D gene: TRBD2; V gene: TRBV10-1; J gene: TRBJ2-5; clone size: .; CDR3 DNA: TGCGCCAGCAGTGAACGGGGGGGCTTTAATCAAGAGACCCAGTACTTC; CDR3 protein: CASSERGGFNQETQYF
D gene: TRBD2; V gene: TRBV27; J gene: TRBJ2-4; clone size: .; CDR3 DNA: TGTGCCAGCAGTTCAACTAGCGGCTTC; CDR3 protein: CASSSTSGF
D gene: TRBD2; V gene: TRBV15; J gene: TRBJ2-1; clone size: few; CDR3 DNA: TGTGCCACCATAGCGGGAGGGCCGTACAATGAGCAGTTCTTC; CDR3 protein: CATIAGGPYNEQFF
D gene: .; V gene: TRBV7-2; J gene: TRBJ1-2; clone size: once; CDR3 DNA: TGTGCCAGCAGCTTAGAGCCGGGGGCGGGGTACTATGGCTACACCTTC; CDR3 protein: CASSLEPGAGYYGYTF
D gene: .; V gene: TRBV25-1; J gene: TRBJ1-1; clone size: .; CDR3 DNA: .; CDR3 protein: CASSEYFGPGKAFF
D gene: TRBD2; V gene: TRBV4-1; J gene: TRBJ2-7; clone size: .; CDR3 DNA: TGCGCCAGCAGGGGGGGACTAGCGGACTCCTACGAGCAGTACTTC; CDR3 protein: CASRGGLADSYEQYF
D gene: TRBD1; V gene: TRBV2; J gene: TRBJ1-5; clone size: .; CDR3 DNA: TGTGCCAGCAGCCCCGGACAGGGAAGCTTGAGCAATCAGCCCCAGCATTTT; CDR3 protein: CASSPGQGSLSNQPQHF
D gene: .; V gene: TRBV5-1; J gene: TRBJ1-2; clone size: .; CDR3 DNA: TGCGCCAGCAGCTTGAGTAGGGGCCCCATCGGCTATGGCTACACCTTC; CDR3 protein: CASSLSRGPIGYGYTF
D gene: .; V gene: TRBV10-1; J gene: TRBJ2-5; clone size: .; CDR3 DNA: TGCGCCAGCAGTGAGTCGAGGGGTCGAGAGACCCAGTACTTC; CDR3 protein: CASSESRGRETQYF
D gene: .; V gene: TRBV2; J gene: TRBJ2-1; clone size: .; CDR3 DNA: TGTGCCAGCAGTGAACTAGTACTACCGAACAATGAGCAGTTCTTC; CDR3 protein: CASSELVLPNNEQFF
D gene: TRBD1; V gene: TRBV14; J gene: TRBJ1-6; clone size: .; CDR3 DNA: TGTGCCAGCAGCCAAGCGACAGGGTGGGGATCACCCCTCCACTTT; CDR3 protein: CASSQATGWGSPLHF
D gene: .; V gene: TRBV2; J gene: TRBJ1-1; clone size: few; CDR3 DNA: TGTGCCAGCAGTGAATTGGGGGCTAACACTGAAGCTTTCTTT; CDR3 protein: CASSELGANTEAFF